The following is a T cell receptor beta chain sequence with its context. Original methodology: Quantification of nucleated cells was approximated via reference gene primer amplification. Profiled with immunoSEQ multiplex PCR; TCRdb holds only in-frame clones, not every one. V and J calls plus clone size are reproduced from that table; the DNA served to infer D and trimming. The sample shows 110,000 to 150,000 clones, roughly 80% of them seen only once. These data belong to a study of blood T cell repertoires in COVID-19. Study context: Sites across the United States, Italy and Spain contributed samples from acute and convalescent COVID-19. PBMCs, B-cell-depleted T cells, or T cells provided the cDNA or gDNA that made up the material.

The sequence came from a woman over 75 with acute or convalescent COVID-19. Sequenced input: peripheral blood.

CDR3 coding DNA: TGTGCCACCTTAAGGGACAGACAAAACACTGAAGCTTTCTTT. It specifies CATLRDRQNTEAFF. The rearrangement uses TRBV10-3 and TRBJ1-1, with 7 nucleotides matching TRBD1. Trimming at V came to 10 bases and at J to 2 bases, leaving 10 bases not matched to a gene. Germline-derived CDR1 and CDR2 are ENHRY and SYGVKD. This CDR3 is built from 14 residues.